This is a list of T cell receptor beta chains from one sample in a study of T cells in Graves' hyperthyroidism and ophthalmopathy. MiXCR was run by TCRdb on the multiplex PCR reads, yielding one entry per CDR3 protein. The data show about 580,000 distinct CDR3 sequences, around 45% seen once. The sequenced sample was peripheral blood or thyroid tissue (not recorded which). These receptors all come from a woman aged 18-29 years with Graves' hyperthyroidism. CDR3s include the opening cysteine and the closing phenylalanine or tryptophan. The D gene is left open where the match is weak. Clone size is shown for a subset of rows, as once, few, many or a class of expanded clone.

V gene	J gene	clone size	D gene	CDR3 DNA	CDR3 protein
TRBV25-1	TRBJ2-3	-	-	TGTGCCAGCAGTGGATATCCTAGCACAGATACGCAGTATTTT	CASSGYPSTDTQYF
TRBV25-1	TRBJ2-7	-	-	TGTGCCAGCAGTGCTCTTCCGCGGTACGAGCAGTACTTC	CASSALPRYEQYF
TRBV20-1	TRBJ2-7	-	TRBD2	TGCAGTGCTAGAGTGGGACTAGCGGGAATCCACGAGCAGTACTTC	CSARVGLAGIHEQYF
TRBV6-5	TRBJ2-6	many	-	TGTGCCAGCAGTTACGCTGGGGCCAACGTCCTGACTTTC	CASSYAGANVLTF
TRBV9	TRBJ2-7	many	-	TGTGCCAGCAGCGTAGATTCAGTCTCCTACGAGCAGTACTTC	CASSVDSVSYEQYF
TRBV25-1	TRBJ2-5	-	-	TGTGCCAGCAGTGAAGGCGTGGGGGTAGAGACCCAGTACTTC	CASSEGVGVETQYF
TRBV20-1	TRBJ1-2	many	-	TGCAGTGCTAGAATGGGGTGGGGGACGCCGAAGAACTATGGCTACACCTTC	CSARMGWGTPKNYGYTF
TRBV20-1	TRBJ2-5	many	TRBD1	TGCAGTGCGGACCCCCGGGACAGGGTTTTGGAGACCCAGTACTTC	CSADPRDRVLETQYF
TRBV5-1	TRBJ1-1	-	TRBD1	TGCGCCAGCGCCGGGACAGGGATAGGCACTGAAGCTTTCTTT	CASAGTGIGTEAFF
TRBV4-2	TRBJ2-7	many	TRBD2	TGTGCCAGCAGCCAAGATCCCGGGACTAGCTCCTACGAGCAGTACTTC	CASSQDPGTSSYEQYF
TRBV5-4	TRBJ2-7	many	-	TGTGCCAGCAGCTTGGCGGGGATCAACGAGCAGTACTTC	CASSLAGINEQYF
TRBV20-1	TRBJ2-7	many	-	TGCAGTGCTAGTGATGGTCAGGGTAATCTCTACGAGCAGTACTTC	CSASDGQGNLYEQYF
TRBV9	TRBJ1-3	-	-	TGTGCCAGCAGCTCTCGGGCCTCGACGAGCTCTGGAAACACCATATATTTT	CASSSRASTSSGNTIYF
TRBV9	TRBJ1-1	-	TRBD1	TGTGCCAGCAGCCAGGGGACAGGGGGCGGTGAAGCTTTCTTT	CASSQGTGGGEAFF
TRBV7-2	TRBJ2-7	many	TRBD2	TGTGCCAGCAGCTTAGACCCGCGGGAGGGCTCCGAGCAGTACTTC	CASSLDPREGSEQYF
TRBV10-3	TRBJ2-7	-	TRBD1	TGTGCCATCAGTGGTGCGGGACAGGGGGACTACGAGCAGTACTTC	CAISGAGQGDYEQYF
TRBV25-1	TRBJ2-6	-	-	TGTGCCAGCAGAGAGGGGTTAGGCTATGGGGCCAACGTCCTGACTTTC	CASREGLGYGANVLTF
TRBV3-1	TRBJ1-2	once	TRBD1	TGTGCCAGCAGCCAGTGGTTCTCAGGGGGCGTGAGGGGCTACACCTTC	CASSQWFSGGVRGYTF
TRBV20-1	TRBJ2-7	many	-	TGCAGTGCTGGACCCGGGGGACGGTACGAGCAGTACTTC	CSAGPGGRYEQYF
TRBV20-1	TRBJ1-3	-	TRBD1	TGCAATGCTAGACGGACAGGGAACACCATATATTTT	CNARRTGNTIYF
TRBV7-2	TRBJ2-2	many	-	TGTGCCAGCAGCTTAGGAGCTAGCAGGGAGCTGTTTTTT	CASSLGASRELFF
TRBV7-3	TRBJ2-2	-	TRBD1	TGTGCCAGCAGCTTAAGAGCAGGGGGCTTGTATGGCGGGGAGCTGTTTTTT	CASSLRAGGLYGGELFF
TRBV5-1	TRBJ2-5	-	-	TGCGCCAGCAGCTTGGGCGGGCGGTACCAAGAGACCCAGTACTTC	CASSLGGRYQETQYF
TRBV11-2	TRBJ2-7	-	TRBD2	TGTGCCAGCAGTTTACACCAGCGGGAGGGTAGTTACGAGCAGTACTTC	CASSLHQREGSYEQYF
TRBV6-5	TRBJ2-7	many	-	TGTGCCAGCAGTTACTCCCCGGGGGAGCAGTACTTC	CASSYSPGEQYF
TRBV13	TRBJ2-5	many	-	TGTGCCAGCAGCGCCAGACCTACCGCTGCCGAGACCCAGTACTTC	CASSARPTAAETQYF
TRBV12-5	TRBJ2-7	many	-	TGTGCTAGTGGTCCTGCGGGACTCCCCTACGAGCAGTACTTC	CASGPAGLPYEQYF
TRBV7-2	TRBJ1-2	-	-	TGTGCCAGCAGCTTAGTAGGGGAGGACGGCTACACCTTC	CASSLVGEDGYTF
TRBV10-3	TRBJ1-4	many	-	TGTGCCATCCGGGCAAGTGAAAAACTGTTTTTT	CAIRASEKLFF
TRBV7-2	TRBJ1-5	many	-	TGTGCCAGCAGCTTAGTCTTTGTTAATCAGCCCCAGCATTTT	CASSLVFVNQPQHF
TRBV7-9	TRBJ2-7	many	TRBD2	TGTGCCAGCAGCTTAGCGGGGACTAGCGGGAGGACTCTGCCCGAGCAGTACTTC	CASSLAGTSGRTLPEQYF
TRBV7-8	TRBJ1-1	many	TRBD1	TGTGCCAGCAGCGACCACAGGGGTGTTACTGAAGCTTTCTTT	CASSDHRGVTEAFF
TRBV4-3	TRBJ2-5	many	-	TGCGCCAGCAGCCAAGATGGGGGTGGAGAGACCCAGTACTTC	CASSQDGGGETQYF
TRBV4-1	TRBJ1-2	few	-	TGCGCCAGCAGCCAAGACCGGGCAGGTGATAACTATGGCTACACCTTC	CASSQDRAGDNYGYTF
TRBV27	TRBJ1-5	many	-	TGTGCCAGCAGTTTTACGTCCAGGGGCAATCAGCCCCAGCATTTT	CASSFTSRGNQPQHF
TRBV6-1	TRBJ1-5	-	-	TGTGCCAGCAAAAGGGGGATGGACCAGCCCCAGCATTTT	CASKRGMDQPQHF
TRBV13	TRBJ1-5	-	TRBD1	TGTGCCAGCAGCTTAGGAGCGCCGCAGGGGGCGAGTCAGCCCCAGCATTTT	CASSLGAPQGASQPQHF
TRBV11-1	TRBJ1-2	-	-	TGTGCCAGCAGCTTAGAGGGAGCCGGGAGCTACACCTTC	CASSLEGAGSYTF
TRBV11-3	TRBJ1-2	many	TRBD1	TGTGCCAGCAGCTCGGGACAGGGGACGGGCTACACCTTC	CASSSGQGTGYTF
TRBV7-9	TRBJ2-7	few	-	TGTGCCAGCAGCCACCGGGACTCTGCCTGGGAGCAGTACTTC	CASSHRDSAWEQYF
TRBV9	TRBJ2-7	many	TRBD1	TGTGCCAGCAGCTTCGGGACAGGCTTCTCCTACGAGCAGTACTTC	CASSFGTGFSYEQYF
TRBV7-9	TRBJ2-7	-	-	TGTGCCATCAGTGGGGCAGGGGTTCGCGAGCAGTACTTC	CAISGAGVREQYF
TRBV14	TRBJ1-4	-	-	TGTGCCAGCAGCCGGGGTAATGAAAAACTGTTTTTT	CASSRGNEKLFF
TRBV5-1	TRBJ1-2	-	-	TGCGCCAGCAGTATGAATAGGTACGACGGTGGCTACACCTTC	CASSMNRYDGGYTF
TRBV6-5	TRBJ1-2	-	-	TGTGCCAGCAGTTACTCCGGCGGGTCGTGGGGCTACACCTTC	CASSYSGGSWGYTF
TRBV2	TRBJ1-2	many	-	TGTGCCAGCAGTGACAGCCGCCCTCAAACTAACTATGGCTACACCTTC	CASSDSRPQTNYGYTF
TRBV7-8	TRBJ1-1	-	-	TGTGCCAGCAGTTTGCGAGGTACGGGATCCGGAAACACTGAAGCTTTCTTT	CASSLRGTGSGNTEAFF
TRBV20-1	TRBJ2-6	many	-	TGCAGTGCCCCGGACCAGGGGGGCTCTGGGGCCAACGTCCTGACTTTC	CSAPDQGGSGANVLTF
TRBV24-1	TRBJ2-7	many	TRBD1	TGTGCCACCAGTGATTGGGGACAGGGGGCTGGCGAGCAGTACTTC	CATSDWGQGAGEQYF